The entry below describes one TCR beta chain. The antigen is not known. The sample comes from a study of beta chain features in type 1 diabetes. General study points: Shorter TCRB CDR3s, moderately but significantly so, were found in Type 1 diabetes patients in all four CD4+ subsets.

The authors reverse transcribed all of the isolated RNA, so sequencing captured expressed TCRB transcripts. Profiling relied on immunoSEQ multiplex PCR, and the TCRdb table lists in-frame clones only, not all of them. The table records about 390,000 clones, roughly 9.8% of them present only once. The CDR3 spans 12 residues. V was shortened by 4 bases and J by 5 bases, with 7 bases between the two germline ends. Germline CDR1 is SGHNT and CDR2 is YYREEE (reference sequence). V usage is TRBV5-4 and J usage is TRBJ2-1; D is undetermined. Sequences were obtained from central memory CD4+ T cells from blood. This clonotype was obtained from a man aged 30 to 39 with type 1 diabetes. Here the CDR3 DNA reads TGTGCCAGCAGCGGGCCCGACAATGAGCAGTTCTTC. Translation gives CASSGPDNEQFF.